A selection of T cell receptor beta chains follows, all from one sample in a study of T cell responses to AZD1222 COVID-19 vaccine. Data came from immunoSEQ multiplex PCR; TCRdb stores just in-frame clones and leaves some out. The data show more than 150,000 clones, roughly 94% seen once. The sample in question was peripheral blood, obtained 28 days after the second AZD1222 dose. The receptors come from an adult who received the AZD1222 COVID-19 vaccine. Each CDR3 is given with its conserved first and last residue. The D gene is left open where the match is weak. Expanded clones are given a class, and other clones once, few, many or no size at all.

clone size: -; J gene: TRBJ1-2; D gene: -; V gene: TRBV12-3/TRBV12-4; CDR3 protein: CASSTGDYGYTF; CDR3 DNA: TGTGCCAGCAGCACAGGCGATTATGGCTACACCTTC
clone size: -; J gene: TRBJ1-5; D gene: TRBD1; V gene: TRBV28; CDR3 protein: CASRDRGGQPQHF; CDR3 DNA: TGTGCCAGCCGAGACAGGGGTGGTCAGCCCCAGCATTTT
clone size: -; J gene: TRBJ1-2; D gene: TRBD1; V gene: TRBV11-1; CDR3 protein: CASSHYGTASYGYTF; CDR3 DNA: TGTGCCAGCAGTCATTATGGGACAGCCTCCTATGGCTACACCTTC
clone size: -; J gene: TRBJ1-5; D gene: TRBD1; V gene: TRBV15; CDR3 protein: CATSTTGGNQPQHF; CDR3 DNA: TGTGCCACCAGCACAACAGGGGGTAATCAGCCCCAGCATTTT
clone size: -; J gene: TRBJ1-5; D gene: -; V gene: TRBV6-2/TRBV6-3; CDR3 protein: CASSFPRARGQPQHF; CDR3 DNA: TGTGCCAGCAGTTTCCCCAGGGCCCGCGGTCAGCCCCAGCATTTT
clone size: -; J gene: TRBJ1-3; D gene: -; V gene: TRBV12-5; CDR3 protein: CASGLVLGASSRNTIYF; CDR3 DNA: TGTGCTAGTGGTTTGGTACTGGGGGCCAGCAGTAGAAACACCATATATTTT
clone size: -; J gene: TRBJ2-7; D gene: TRBD1; V gene: TRBV3-1/TRBV3-2; CDR3 protein: CASSQRQGRHEQYF; CDR3 DNA: TGTGCCAGCAGCCAACGACAGGGCCGGCACGAGCAGTACTTC
clone size: -; J gene: TRBJ1-5; D gene: -; V gene: TRBV2; CDR3 protein: CASTNKGRLGNQPQHF; CDR3 DNA: TGTGCCAGCACAAATAAGGGAAGATTGGGGAATCAGCCCCAGCATTTT
clone size: -; J gene: TRBJ1-2; D gene: -; V gene: TRBV9; CDR3 protein: CASSGMSGYGYTF; CDR3 DNA: TGTGCCAGCAGCGGGATGTCAGGCTATGGCTACACCTTC
clone size: -; J gene: TRBJ1-6; D gene: -; V gene: TRBV5-1; CDR3 protein: CASSLDVGANSPLHF; CDR3 DNA: TGCGCCAGCAGCTTGGATGTGGGAGCTAATTCACCCCTCCACTTT
clone size: once; J gene: TRBJ1-1; D gene: -; V gene: TRBV5-8; CDR3 protein: CASTSNRGGELDTEAFF; CDR3 DNA: TGTGCCAGCACCTCAAATCGGGGGGGCGAACTGGACACTGAAGCTTTCTTT
clone size: -; J gene: TRBJ2-1; D gene: TRBD2; V gene: TRBV5-1; CDR3 protein: CASSWRLAGGPGSYNEQFF; CDR3 DNA: TGCGCCAGCAGCTGGAGACTAGCGGGGGGGCCTGGTTCCTACAATGAGCAGTTCTTC
clone size: once; J gene: TRBJ2-1; D gene: -; V gene: TRBV3-1/TRBV3-2; CDR3 protein: CASSQDLDSSYNEQFF; CDR3 DNA: TGTGCCAGCAGCCAAGATCTTGACAGCTCCTACAATGAGCAGTTCTTC
clone size: -; J gene: TRBJ1-2; D gene: -; V gene: TRBV19; CDR3 protein: CASSSSVASYGYTF; CDR3 DNA: TGTGCCAGTAGCTCTTCCGTGGCCTCCTATGGCTACACCTTC
clone size: -; J gene: TRBJ2-5; D gene: TRBD2; V gene: TRBV20-1; CDR3 protein: CSASTSGDWETQYF; CDR3 DNA: TGCAGTGCTAGTACTAGCGGGGATTGGGAGACCCAGTACTTC
clone size: -; J gene: TRBJ2-1; D gene: TRBD2; V gene: TRBV7-8; CDR3 protein: CASSLRRSAGEVFSEQFF; CDR3 DNA: TGTGCCAGCAGCTTAAGAAGGTCAGCGGGAGAAGTATTTAGTGAGCAGTTCTTC
clone size: few; J gene: TRBJ1-1; D gene: TRBD1; V gene: TRBV6-5; CDR3 protein: CASTRDSENTEAFF; CDR3 DNA: TGTGCCAGCACGCGGGACAGCGAGAACACTGAAGCTTTCTTT
clone size: -; J gene: TRBJ1-1; D gene: -; V gene: TRBV6-6; CDR3 protein: CASSLPSRGVFTDTEAFF; CDR3 DNA: TGTGCCAGCAGTCTCCCGAGTAGGGGGGTGTTTACGGACACTGAAGCTTTCTTT
clone size: -; J gene: TRBJ2-3; D gene: TRBD2; V gene: TRBV28; CDR3 protein: CASSTTSGSSDTQYF; CDR3 DNA: TGTGCCAGCAGTACGACTAGCGGGAGTTCAGATACGCAGTATTTT
clone size: -; J gene: TRBJ1-3; D gene: TRBD1; V gene: TRBV7-9; CDR3 protein: CASSKQGLSSGNTIYF; CDR3 DNA: TGTGCCAGCAGTAAACAGGGGCTAAGCTCTGGAAACACCATATATTTT
clone size: -; J gene: TRBJ2-7; D gene: TRBD1; V gene: TRBV2; CDR3 protein: CASSGQGMSYEQYF; CDR3 DNA: TGTGCCAGCAGTGGACAGGGTATGTCCTACGAGCAGTACTTC
clone size: -; J gene: TRBJ1-1; D gene: -; V gene: TRBV5-6; CDR3 protein: CASSLGTANKAFF; CDR3 DNA: TGTGCCAGCAGCTTGGGGACAGCGAATAAAGCTTTCTTT
clone size: -; J gene: TRBJ1-2; D gene: -; V gene: TRBV11-2; CDR3 protein: CASSHTNGGRLPF; CDR3 DNA: TGTGCCAGCAGCCACACTAATGGAGGGCGTCTACCCTTC
clone size: -; J gene: TRBJ2-2; D gene: -; V gene: TRBV19; CDR3 protein: CASSRRVDTGELFF; CDR3 DNA: TGTGCCAGTAGTCGGAGGGTTGACACCGGGGAGCTGTTTTTT
clone size: -; J gene: TRBJ1-2; D gene: -; V gene: TRBV12-3/TRBV12-4; CDR3 protein: CASSFNSYGYTF; CDR3 DNA: TGTGCCAGCAGTTTTAACAGCTATGGCTACACCTTC
clone size: -; J gene: TRBJ2-2; D gene: -; V gene: TRBV6-2/TRBV6-3; CDR3 protein: CASSPRTPSAPGELFF; CDR3 DNA: TGTGCCAGCAGCCCCCGAACACCGAGCGCCCCCGGGGAGCTGTTTTTT
clone size: -; J gene: TRBJ1-1; D gene: TRBD1; V gene: TRBV19; CDR3 protein: CASSRQGATEAFF; CDR3 DNA: TGTGCCAGTAGTAGGCAGGGGGCCACTGAAGCTTTCTTT
clone size: -; J gene: TRBJ1-3; D gene: -; V gene: TRBV9; CDR3 protein: CASSPGGGSPGNTIYF; CDR3 DNA: TGTGCCAGCAGCCCCGGCGGGGGGTCCCCAGGAAACACCATATATTTT
clone size: -; J gene: TRBJ1-1; D gene: -; V gene: TRBV18; CDR3 protein: CASSPPRPGHEAFF; CDR3 DNA: TGTGCCAGCTCACCACCCCGCCCGGGACACGAAGCTTTCTTT
clone size: once; J gene: TRBJ1-2; D gene: -; V gene: TRBV11-3; CDR3 protein: CASSLGQVSYGYTF; CDR3 DNA: TGTGCCAGCAGCTTGGGGCAGGTTAGCTATGGCTACACCTTC
clone size: -; J gene: TRBJ2-3; D gene: -; V gene: TRBV6-5; CDR3 protein: CASSYSGADTQYF; CDR3 DNA: TGTGCCAGCAGTTACTCGGGTGCGGATACGCAGTATTTT
clone size: -; J gene: TRBJ2-7; D gene: -; V gene: TRBV14; CDR3 protein: CASSQDTYEQYF; CDR3 DNA: TGTGCCAGCAGCCAAGACACCTACGAGCAGTACTTC
clone size: -; J gene: TRBJ1-1; D gene: TRBD1; V gene: TRBV15; CDR3 protein: CATSRQGDLSEAFF; CDR3 DNA: TGTGCCACCAGCAGGCAGGGGGACTTAAGTGAAGCTTTCTTT
clone size: -; J gene: TRBJ2-7; D gene: TRBD1; V gene: TRBV19; CDR3 protein: CASSIGTGWSEQYF; CDR3 DNA: TGTGCCAGTAGTATCGGGACAGGATGGTCCGAGCAGTACTTC
clone size: -; J gene: TRBJ1-1; D gene: -; V gene: TRBV27; CDR3 protein: CASSSSGHRNTEAFF; CDR3 DNA: TGTGCCAGCAGTTCGTCCGGACATAGGAACACTGAAGCTTTCTTT
clone size: -; J gene: TRBJ2-5; D gene: -; V gene: TRBV15; CDR3 protein: CATSRADRQETQYF; CDR3 DNA: TGTGCCACCAGCCGAGCGGACCGTCAGGAGACCCAGTACTTC
clone size: -; J gene: TRBJ1-2; D gene: TRBD1; V gene: TRBV7-8; CDR3 protein: CASSLAGQDPYTF; CDR3 DNA: TGTGCCAGCAGCTTAGCCGGACAGGACCCCTACACCTTC
clone size: -; J gene: TRBJ1-1; D gene: -; V gene: TRBV5-4; CDR3 protein: CASSWGGKVGEAFF; CDR3 DNA: TGTGCCAGCAGCTGGGGTGGTAAAGTGGGTGAAGCTTTCTTT
clone size: -; J gene: TRBJ2-7; D gene: -; V gene: TRBV6-5; CDR3 protein: CASSYGPSYEQYF; CDR3 DNA: TGTGCCAGCAGTTACGGTCCCAGCTACGAGCAGTACTTC
clone size: -; J gene: TRBJ1-4; D gene: -; V gene: TRBV5-8; CDR3 protein: CASKSRGVTNEKLFF; CDR3 DNA: TGTGCCAGCAAATCCAGGGGCGTCACTAATGAAAAACTGTTTTTT
clone size: -; J gene: TRBJ1-6; D gene: -; V gene: TRBV5-1; CDR3 protein: CASSFSGAYNSPLHF; CDR3 DNA: TGCGCCAGCAGCTTTAGTGGGGCCTATAATTCACCCCTCCACTTT
clone size: -; J gene: TRBJ1-2; D gene: -; V gene: TRBV7-2; CDR3 protein: CASSSPWDLLSNYGYTF; CDR3 DNA: TGTGCCAGCAGCTCTCCGTGGGACTTACTTTCGAACTATGGCTACACCTTC
clone size: -; J gene: TRBJ2-7; D gene: -; V gene: TRBV28; CDR3 protein: CASSLNEQYF; CDR3 DNA: TGTGCCAGCAGTTTAAACGAGCAGTACTTC
clone size: once; J gene: TRBJ2-2; D gene: -; V gene: TRBV7-8; CDR3 protein: CASSDKPGTPNTGELFF; CDR3 DNA: TGTGCCAGCAGCGATAAGCCGGGGACACCGAACACCGGGGAGCTGTTTTTT
clone size: -; J gene: TRBJ2-1; D gene: TRBD2; V gene: TRBV28; CDR3 protein: CASTRRLASFHNEQFF; CDR3 DNA: TGTGCCAGCACCCGGAGACTAGCGAGCTTTCACAATGAGCAGTTCTTC
clone size: -; J gene: TRBJ1-4; D gene: -; V gene: TRBV7-9; CDR3 protein: CASSLIGPNEKLFF; CDR3 DNA: TGTGCCAGCAGCTTAATCGGACCGAATGAAAAACTGTTTTTT
clone size: -; J gene: TRBJ2-5; D gene: -; V gene: TRBV11-1; CDR3 protein: CASSSRTAHQETQYF; CDR3 DNA: TGTGCCAGCAGCTCCAGGACTGCTCATCAAGAGACCCAGTACTTC
clone size: -; J gene: TRBJ2-3; D gene: TRBD2; V gene: TRBV5-1; CDR3 protein: CASSHSRLAGDTDTQYF; CDR3 DNA: TGCGCCAGCAGCCACTCAAGACTAGCGGGGGACACAGATACGCAGTATTTT
clone size: -; J gene: TRBJ1-3; D gene: -; V gene: TRBV6-5; CDR3 protein: CASSSGSGNTIYF; CDR3 DNA: TGTGCCAGCAGTTCTGGGTCTGGAAACACCATATATTTT